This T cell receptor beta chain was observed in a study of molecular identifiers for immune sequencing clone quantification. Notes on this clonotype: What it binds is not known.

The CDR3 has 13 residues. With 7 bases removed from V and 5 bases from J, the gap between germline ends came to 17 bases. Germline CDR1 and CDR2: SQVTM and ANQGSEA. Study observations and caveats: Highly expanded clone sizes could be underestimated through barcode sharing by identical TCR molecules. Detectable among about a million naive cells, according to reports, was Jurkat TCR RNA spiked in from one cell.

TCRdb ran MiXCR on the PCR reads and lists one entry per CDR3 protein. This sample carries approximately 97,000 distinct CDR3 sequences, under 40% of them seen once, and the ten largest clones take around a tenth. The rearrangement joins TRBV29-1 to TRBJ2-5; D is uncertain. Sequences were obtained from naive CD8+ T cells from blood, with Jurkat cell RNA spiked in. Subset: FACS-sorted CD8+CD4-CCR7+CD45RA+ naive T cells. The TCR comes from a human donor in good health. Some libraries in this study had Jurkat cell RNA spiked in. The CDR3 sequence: CSADQLSPETQYF. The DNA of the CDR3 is TGCAGCGCGGACCAGCTGTCCCCGGAGACCCAGTACTTC.